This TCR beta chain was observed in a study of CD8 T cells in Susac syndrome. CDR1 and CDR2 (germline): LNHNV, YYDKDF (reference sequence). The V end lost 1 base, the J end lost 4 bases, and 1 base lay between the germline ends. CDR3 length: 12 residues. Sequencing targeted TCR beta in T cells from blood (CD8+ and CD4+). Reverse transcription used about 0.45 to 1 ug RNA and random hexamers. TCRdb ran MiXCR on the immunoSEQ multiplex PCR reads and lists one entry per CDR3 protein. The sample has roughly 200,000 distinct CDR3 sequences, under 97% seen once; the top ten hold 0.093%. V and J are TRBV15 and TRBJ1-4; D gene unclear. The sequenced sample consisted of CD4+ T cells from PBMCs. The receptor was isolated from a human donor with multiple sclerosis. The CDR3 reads CATSRVNEKLFF. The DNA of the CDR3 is TGTGCCACCAGCAGAGTTAATGAAAAACTGTTTTTT.